These 16 T cell receptor beta chains share one sample of origin, sequenced in a study of PD-L1 blockade in urothelial cancer. The repertoire was sequenced with immunoSEQ multiplex PCR; TCRdb's copy has only in-frame clones and lacks some. The sample consists of 12,000 to 15,000 clones, 88% of them appearing once. This sample comprised PBMCs, obtained around atezolizumab (anti-PD-L1) treatment. The receptors shown here come from a man between 65 and 79 years old with urothelial cancer.

This clone was detected only once. The chain is built from TRBV4-2 and TRBJ1-2; D is unresolved. Trimming took 2 bases from V and 2 from J, leaving 9 bases between them. The V gene's germline CDR1 is LGHNA and CDR2 YNFKEQ. CDR3 length: 14 residues. Here the CDR3 reads CASSQYSSNYGYTF. The CDR3 DNA is TGTGCCAGCAGCCAATACAGCTCCAACTATGGCTACACCTTC.

The chain uses TRBV18 and TRBJ2-7; D not certain. This CDR3 comprises 11 residues. V was trimmed by 8 bases and J by 6 bases, leaving 11 bases between them. CDR1 is KGHSH, CDR2 LQKENI, per germline. This CDR3 is CASPEWAEQYF. Written as DNA, the CDR3 is TGTGCCAGCCCCGAATGGGCCGAGCAGTACTTC.

This chain uses TRBV6-5 with TRBJ2-2; 9 bases match TRBD1. Germline CDR1 and CDR2: MNHEY and SVGAGI. V trimming: 2 bases; J trimming: 3 bases; junction bases outside the gene matches: 4. The CDR3 spans 16 residues. CDR3 region: CASSYGGQGHTGELFF. Here the CDR3 DNA reads TGTGCCAGCAGTTACGGGGGACAGGGTCACACCGGGGAGCTGTTTTTT.

V usage is TRBV5-1 and J usage is TRBJ2-2; D gene uncertain. There are 13 residues in the CDR3. Looked up from germline, CDR1 is SGHRS and CDR2 is YFSETQ. V was cut by 0 bases and J by 7 bases, with 7 bases left in between. CDR3 DNA sequence: TGCGCCAGCAGCTTGGGCCCGGTCGGGGAGCTGTTTTTT. Translated, it gives CASSLGPVGELFF.

The table lists this clone with a few counts. The V and J genes are TRBV7-9 and TRBJ2-3; TRBD2 matches 9 bases. Unmatched junction bases numbered 3, after V lost 1 base and J lost 1 base. The CDR3 has 16 residues. CDR1 and CDR2 from the germline V gene are SEHNR and FQNEAQ (reference sequence). CDR3 nucleotides: TGTGCCAGCAGCTTAGGACTAGCGGTGGGCACAGATACGCAGTATTTT. Translated: CASSLGLAVGTDTQYF.

The V and J genes are TRBV10-3 and TRBJ2-7; 7 bases agree with TRBD1. Germline CDR1 ENHRY, CDR2 SYGVKD. After removal of 7 bases from V and 5 bases from J, the junction contained 8 bases not matched to a gene. The CDR3 loop spans 13 amino acids. DNA of the CDR3: TGTGCCATCACCACCGGGACAGTCAACGAGCAGTACTTC. Its translation is CAITTGTVNEQYF.

This clone came up a few times. The chain employs TRBV6-5 and TRBJ1-1, with D uncertain. From germline, CDR1 is MNHEY and CDR2 SVGAGI. This CDR3 contains 13 residues. V was cut by 1 base and J by 3 bases, with 6 bases left in between. Here the CDR3 DNA reads TGTGCCAGCAGTTACTGGTCGGACACTGAAGCTTTCTTT. It codes for CASSYWSDTEAFF.

The V gene is TRBV30, the J gene TRBJ1-1; D is possibly TRBD1 (5 bases). Germline assignment: CDR1 GTSNPN and CDR2 SVGIG (reference sequence). The CDR3 extends over 11 amino acids. V was cut by 7 bases and J by 6 bases, with 12 bases left in between. The CDR3 loop is CALDSGAEAFF. For the CDR3, the DNA is TGTGCCTTAGACAGCGGGGCTGAAGCTTTCTTT.

The rearrangement links TRBV6-5 to TRBJ1-2, with TRBD1 as a possible D gene (5 bases). The CDR3 sequence is 13 residues long. V was shortened by 5 bases and J by 7 bases, with 14 bases between the two germline ends. Germline loops: CDR1 MNHEY, CDR2 SVGAGI. CDR3 sequence: CASSPPGLPGYTF. CDR3 bases: TGTGCCAGCAGTCCCCCGGGACTCCCTGGCTACACCTTC.

The V call is TRBV28, the J call TRBJ1-4; D is unresolved. The length of the CDR3 is 12 residues. CDR1 is MDHEN, CDR2 SYDVKM, per germline. V lost 6 bases, J lost 4 bases, and 6 bases lay in between. CDR3 region: CASRGVNEKLFF. In nucleotides, the CDR3 is TGTGCCAGCAGAGGAGTTAATGAAAAACTGTTTTTT.

The chain couples TRBV6-6 to TRBJ1-6, with no clear D. Germline CDR1 MNHNY, CDR2 SVGAGI (reference sequence). V dropped 7 bases and J dropped 0 bases, with 10 bases sitting between them. This CDR3 comprises 15 residues. This CDR3 is CASTLADSYNSPLHF. CDR3 nucleotide sequence: TGTGCCAGCACCCTAGCAGACTCCTATAATTCACCCCTCCACTTT.

DNA for the CDR3: TGTGCTAGTGGTTTGGTACGGGGGGCAGGGAGGTTCGGCGGGGAGCTGTTTTTT. Its protein is CASGLVRGAGRFGGELFF. V gene TRBV12-5 combines with J gene TRBJ2-2; D is possibly TRBD2 (7 bases). This CDR3 contains 18 residues. Germline V CDR1 and CDR2: LGHNT, FRNRAP. Trimming cost V 0 bases and J 7 bases, with 21 bases left between them.

The rearrangement joins TRBV25-1 to TRBJ2-3, with 7 bases identical to TRBD2. Per the germline V gene, CDR1 is MGHDK and CDR2 is SYGVNS. V shed 3 bases, J shed 6 bases, and the junction held 9 bases outside the gene matches. CDR3 length: 15 residues. The CDR3 region is CASSDPLAVRDTQYF. CDR3 nucleotides: TGTGCCAGCAGTGACCCGCTAGCGGTTCGGGATACGCAGTATTTT.

This sequence joins TRBV12-5 and TRBJ2-5; tentatively, D is TRBD2 (7 bases). CDR1 and CDR2 from the germline V gene are LGHNT and FRNRAP. This CDR3 comprises 13 residues. Trimming took 5 bases from V and 7 from J, leaving 14 bases between them. The CDR3, as DNA: TGTGCTAGTGGTGCATCAGGGGAGGGGACCCAGTACTTC. Protein product: CASGASGEGTQYF.

The rearrangement joins TRBV19 to TRBJ2-2, with D perhaps TRBD1 (6 bases). Trimming took off 5 bases at V and 0 bases at J, with 7 bases between the two ends. In germline, CDR1 is LNHDA, CDR2 SQIVND (reference sequence). The length of the CDR3 is 14 residues. CDR3 nucleotides: TGTGCCAGTAGTCAGGGGTCGAACACCGGGGAGCTGTTTTTT. Its protein product is CASSQGSNTGELFF.

The CDR3 loop is CASMGRWGVNFRWQPQHF. The CDR3, as DNA: TGTGCCAGCATGGGACGATGGGGGGTCAATTTCAGATGGCAGCCCCAGCATTTT. The chain joins TRBV21-1 to TRBJ1-5. TRBV21-1 represents a pseudogene. This CDR3 region has 18 residues.